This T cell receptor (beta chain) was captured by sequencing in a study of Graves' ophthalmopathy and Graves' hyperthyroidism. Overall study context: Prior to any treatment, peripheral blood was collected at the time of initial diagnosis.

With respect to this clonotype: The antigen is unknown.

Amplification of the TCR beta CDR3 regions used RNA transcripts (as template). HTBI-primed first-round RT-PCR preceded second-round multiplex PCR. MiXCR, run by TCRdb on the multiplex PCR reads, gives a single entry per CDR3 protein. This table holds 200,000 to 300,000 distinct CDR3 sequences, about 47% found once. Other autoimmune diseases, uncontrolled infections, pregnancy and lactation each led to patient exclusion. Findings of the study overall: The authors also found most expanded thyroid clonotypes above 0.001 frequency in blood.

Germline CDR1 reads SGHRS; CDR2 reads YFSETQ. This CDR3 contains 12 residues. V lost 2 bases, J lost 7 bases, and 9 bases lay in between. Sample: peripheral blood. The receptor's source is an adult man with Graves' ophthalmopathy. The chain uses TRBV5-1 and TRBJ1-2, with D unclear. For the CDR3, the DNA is TGCGCCAGCAGCTTCGGGAGTCGTGGCTACACCTTC. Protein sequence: CASSFGSRGYTF.